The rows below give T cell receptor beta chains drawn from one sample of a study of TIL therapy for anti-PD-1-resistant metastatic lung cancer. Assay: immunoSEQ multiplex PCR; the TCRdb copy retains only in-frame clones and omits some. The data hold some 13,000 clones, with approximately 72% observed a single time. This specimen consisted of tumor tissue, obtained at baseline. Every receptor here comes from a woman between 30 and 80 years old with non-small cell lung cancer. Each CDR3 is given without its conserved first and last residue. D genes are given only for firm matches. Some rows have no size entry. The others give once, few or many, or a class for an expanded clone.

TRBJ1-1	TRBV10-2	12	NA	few	ASNRDPMNTEAF
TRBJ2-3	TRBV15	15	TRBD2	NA	ATSTWGQRETRDTQY
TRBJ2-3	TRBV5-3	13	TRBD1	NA	ARSSRTGPRNTQY
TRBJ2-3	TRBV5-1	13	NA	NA	ASSQTGTSTDTQY
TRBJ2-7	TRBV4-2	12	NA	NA	ASSQSEGVGEQY
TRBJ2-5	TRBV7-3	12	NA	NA	ASSLTPGQETQY
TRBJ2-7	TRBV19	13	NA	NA	ASSASDSEAYEQY
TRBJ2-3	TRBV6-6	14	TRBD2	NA	ASSPRGVAGTDTQY
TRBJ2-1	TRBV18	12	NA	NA	ASSRGPDSNEQF
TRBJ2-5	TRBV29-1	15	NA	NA	SVEDLGHRPTQETQY
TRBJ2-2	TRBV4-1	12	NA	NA	ASSQAYNTGELF
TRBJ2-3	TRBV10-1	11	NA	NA	ASSEAGTDTQY
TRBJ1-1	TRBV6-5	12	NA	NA	ASSYGRENTEAF
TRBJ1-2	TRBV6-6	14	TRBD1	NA	ASSYPDRVSSYGYT
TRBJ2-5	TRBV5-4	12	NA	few	ASSLAGLQETQY
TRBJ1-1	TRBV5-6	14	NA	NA	ASSWGWGRLNTEAF
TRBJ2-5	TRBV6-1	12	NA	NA	ASSEDLEFGTQY
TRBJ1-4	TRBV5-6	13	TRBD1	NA	ASSRDRITNEKLF
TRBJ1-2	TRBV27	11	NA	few	ASTKGTPYGYT
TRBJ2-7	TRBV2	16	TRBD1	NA	ASRHGVKTGPSSYEQY
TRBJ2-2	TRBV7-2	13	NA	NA	ASSLFERAPGELF
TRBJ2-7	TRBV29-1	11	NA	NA	SVGGTRTYEQY
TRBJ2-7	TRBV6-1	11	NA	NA	ASRPRGGDEQY
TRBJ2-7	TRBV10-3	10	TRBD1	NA	ATRDRSYEQY
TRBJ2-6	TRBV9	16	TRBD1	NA	ASSVALGQGYGANVLT
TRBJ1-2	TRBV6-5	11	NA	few	ASSPLRVLGYT
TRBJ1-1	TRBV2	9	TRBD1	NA	ASQGTAEAF
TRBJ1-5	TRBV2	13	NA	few	ASSVSPKGNQPQH
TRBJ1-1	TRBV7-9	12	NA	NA	ASSLQGGNTEAF
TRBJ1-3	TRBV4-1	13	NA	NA	ASSQDVPPGNTIY
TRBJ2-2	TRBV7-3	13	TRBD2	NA	ASSLASGRPGELF
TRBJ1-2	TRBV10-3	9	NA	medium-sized	ATTTGSGYT
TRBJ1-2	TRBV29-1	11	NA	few	SVEWTYSYGYT
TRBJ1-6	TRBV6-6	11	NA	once	ASSLPGLSPLH
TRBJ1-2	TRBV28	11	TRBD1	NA	ASRATGIYGYT
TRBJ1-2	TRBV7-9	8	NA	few	ASSLVGYT
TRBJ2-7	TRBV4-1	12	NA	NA	ASSQEIDFYEQY
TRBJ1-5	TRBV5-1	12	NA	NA	ASSLDGSNQPQH
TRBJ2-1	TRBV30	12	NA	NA	AWSSAVSYNEQF
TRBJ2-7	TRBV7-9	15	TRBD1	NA	ASSLNPDRGNPYEQY